The sequence of this T cell receptor beta chain was determined in a study of CD8 T cells in Susac syndrome. The CDR3 loop spans 16 amino acids. Germline V gene sequence: CDR1 DFQATT, CDR2 SNEGSKA (reference sequence). V lost 0 bases and J lost 5; bases outside the gene matches: 6. After extraction with the RNeasy kit, about 0.5 to 1 ug of the RNA was reverse transcribed using random hexamers. TCRdb processed the immunoSEQ multiplex PCR reads anew with MiXCR; each CDR3 protein has one entry. The sample shows some 140,000 distinct CDR3 sequences, approximately 95% of them seen only once. It was negative isolation that provided the CD8+ and CD4+ T cells, whereas TEMRA cells were enriched by FACS.

V gene TRBV20-1 combines with J gene TRBJ2-3; 12 bases agree with TRBD2. The sample comprised CD8+ T cells from PBMCs. This sequence was found in a human donor with Susac syndrome. CDR3 region: CSARELTSGRLDTQYF. In DNA, the CDR3 is TGCAGTGCTAGAGAATTGACTAGCGGGAGACTAGATACGCAGTATTTT.